The clone carrying this T cell receptor (beta chain) appeared many times. Its specificity is not known. This specimen belongs to a study of T cell repertoires in cytomegalovirus infection. Study summary: Based on public TCR beta signatures, there were indications of CMV infection and of a matching HLA type. Overall study findings and caveats: Frequencies of public TCR beta families were cumulated, and this identified carriers of CMV plus the relevant HLA. In two of eight donors, the top clonotype was HLA-C-restricted CMV-specific.

TCRdb independently ran MiXCR on the reads; one entry per CDR3 protein. The repertoire includes roughly 280,000 distinct CDR3 sequences, roughly an eighth of them detected once, and about 10% sits in the top ten. The CDR3 sequence is 13 residues long. Germline V gene lookup returns CDR1 SGHVS and CDR2 FQNEAQ. Trimming cost V 4 bases and J 2 bases, with 8 bases left between them. The sequence derives from a human donor in good health (CMV status not recorded). Some clones in this sample may be carry-over from other donors' samples. The rearrangement links TRBV7-8 to TRBJ2-5, with D possibly TRBD2 on 5 matching bases. The material sequenced was PBMCs. CDR3 in amino acids: CASSSGKQETQYF. CDR3 DNA: TGTGCCAGCAGCTCCGGGAAACAAGAGACCCAGTACTTC.